This T cell receptor beta chain was retrieved from a study of T cells in Graves' hyperthyroidism and ophthalmopathy. General study points: Ophthalmopathy and stable hyperthyroidism were separated by a 13 V-J model.

About this clonotype itself: Its antigen is unidentified.

Germline trimming cut 6 bases from V and 11 bases from J; bases unmatched to any gene: 10. The V gene's germline CDR1 is MNHNS and CDR2 SASEGT. The CDR3 loop spans 13 amino acids. Amplified TCR beta CDR3 regions derived from RNA transcripts. When the TCR CDR3 underwent first-round RT-PCR, the HTBI primer set was used. Each CDR3 protein is one row after TCRdb ran MiXCR on the multiplex PCR reads. The sample yields over 300,000 distinct CDR3 sequences, approximately 13% seen once. The sample consisted of blood. The chain employs TRBV6-1 and TRBJ1-1, with 9 bases matching TRBD1. The clonotype comes from a woman between 55 and 75 years old with Graves' hyperthyroidism. The CDR3 loop reads CASSLGDRVSAFF. For the CDR3, the DNA is TGTGCCAGCAGCCTAGGGGACAGGGTTTCCGCTTTCTTT.